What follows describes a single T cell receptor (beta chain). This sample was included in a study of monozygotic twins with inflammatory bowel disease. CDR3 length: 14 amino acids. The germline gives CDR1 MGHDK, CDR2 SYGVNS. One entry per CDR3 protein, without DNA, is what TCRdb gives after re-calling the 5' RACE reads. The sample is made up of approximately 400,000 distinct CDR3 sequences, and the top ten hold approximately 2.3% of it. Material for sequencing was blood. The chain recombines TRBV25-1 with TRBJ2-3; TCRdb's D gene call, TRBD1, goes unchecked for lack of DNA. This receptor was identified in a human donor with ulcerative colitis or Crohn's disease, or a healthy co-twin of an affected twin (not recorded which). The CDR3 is CASSDTGRTDTQYF. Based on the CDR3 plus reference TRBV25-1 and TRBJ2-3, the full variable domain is EADIYQTPRYLVIGTGKKITLECSQTMGHDKMYWYQQDPGMELHLIHYSYGVNSTEKGDLSSESTVSRIRTEHFPLTLESARPSHTSQYLCASSDTGRTDTQYFGPGTRLTVL.